This is a list of T cell receptor beta chains from one sample in a study of T cell responses to AZD1222 COVID-19 vaccine. The repertoire was sequenced with immunoSEQ multiplex PCR; TCRdb's copy has only in-frame clones and lacks some. Of about 170,000 clones detected, roughly nine tenths appear once; the ten largest clones hold approximately 1%. The sequences come from peripheral blood, collected 28 days after the second AZD1222 dose. The receptor set was obtained from an adult who received the AZD1222 COVID-19 vaccine. CDR3s include the opening cysteine and the closing phenylalanine or tryptophan. D genes are given only for firm matches. Only part of the rows carry a size: once, few, many, or a class if the clone is expanded.

>.|TRBV4-1|.|TRBJ1-2
CASSQAGVDGGMGYGYTF
TGCGCCAGCAGCCAAGCAGGGGTTGACGGGGGAATGGGCTATGGCTACACCTTC
>.|TRBV13|.|TRBJ1-2
CASSSWGSGYGYTF
TGTGCCAGCAGCTCCTGGGGGAGTGGGTATGGCTACACCTTC
>TRBD1|TRBV6-5|.|TRBJ1-6
CASSYSGQGGSPLHF
TGTGCCAGCAGTTACTCGGGACAGGGCGGCTCACCCCTCCACTTT
>.|TRBV19|.|TRBJ2-1
CASSVDTNEQFF
TGTGCCAGTAGTGTGGACACCAATGAGCAGTTCTTC
>.|TRBV6-5|.|TRBJ1-1
CASSGENTEAFF
TGTGCCAGCAGCGGGGAAAACACTGAAGCTTTCTTT
>.|TRBV2|.|TRBJ2-7
CASSGYQGLGWFEQYF
TGTGCCAGCAGTGGGTATCAGGGCCTCGGGTGGTTCGAGCAGTACTTC
>TRBD1|TRBV3-1/TRBV3-2|.|TRBJ1-1
CASTPRDRNTEAFF
TGTGCCAGCACCCCCCGGGACAGAAACACTGAAGCTTTCTTT
>TRBD2|TRBV30|.|TRBJ2-5
CAWGTSGGAHETQYF
TGTGCCTGGGGGACTAGCGGGGGGGCCCACGAGACCCAGTACTTC
>TRBD1|TRBV4-1|.|TRBJ1-4
CASSQEFRGRRSEKLFF
TGCGCCAGCAGCCAAGAGTTCAGGGGGAGGCGAAGTGAAAAACTGTTTTTT
>.|TRBV6-4|few|TRBJ2-1
CASSDSEASSYNEQFF
TGTGCCAGCAGTGACTCAGAGGCCAGCTCCTACAATGAGCAGTTCTTC
>.|TRBV5-1|.|TRBJ2-3
CASSLSASTDTQYF
TGCGCCAGCAGCTTGTCAGCAAGCACAGATACGCAGTATTTT
>.|TRBV10-3|.|TRBJ2-3
CAISASADTQYF
TGTGCCATCAGTGCCTCGGCAGATACGCAGTATTTT
>TRBD1|TRBV7-9|.|TRBJ2-7
CASSLADRVEQYF
TGTGCCAGCAGCTTAGCGGACAGGGTCGAGCAGTACTTC
>TRBD1|TRBV29-1|.|TRBJ1-1
CSVASGTGNTEAFF
TGCAGCGTTGCCTCCGGGACAGGAAACACTGAAGCTTTCTTT
>TRBD1|TRBV15|.|TRBJ2-1
CATSLGQGEVNEQFF
TGTGCCACCAGCCTGGGACAGGGAGAGGTCAATGAGCAGTTCTTC
>TRBD1|TRBV25-1|few|TRBJ1-6
CASSNGDRPYSPLHF
TGTGCCAGCAGTAACGGGGACAGGCCTTATTCACCCCTCCACTTT
>.|TRBV4-1|.|TRBJ1-5
CASSQDAGYGNQPQHF
TGCGCCAGCAGCCAAGACGCCGGGTATGGAAATCAGCCCCAGCATTTT
>TRBD2|TRBV4-2|.|TRBJ2-1
CASSQVSGGAHNEQFF
TGTGCCAGCAGCCAAGTTAGCGGGGGGGCCCACAATGAGCAGTTCTTC
>TRBD1|TRBV6-4|.|TRBJ2-2
CASSPDREGTGGELFF
TGTGCCAGCAGTCCCGACAGGGAAGGAACAGGCGGGGAGCTGTTTTTT
>.|TRBV18|.|TRBJ1-3
CASHRTDGNTIYF
TGTGCCAGTCACAGGACAGACGGAAACACCATATATTTT
>.|TRBV3-1/TRBV3-2|.|TRBJ1-1
CASSTRRGVNTEAFF
TGTGCCAGCAGCACCCGCAGGGGCGTGAACACTGAAGCTTTCTTT
>.|TRBV4-3|.|TRBJ1-2
CASSQGPMHYGYTF
TGCGCCAGCAGCCAGGGACCGATGCACTATGGCTACACCTTC
>TRBD1|TRBV5-1|once|TRBJ1-1
CASSWDSINTEAFF
TGCGCCAGCAGCTGGGACAGCATCAACACTGAAGCTTTCTTT
>.|TRBV9|.|TRBJ2-2
CASSVGGGHTGELFF
TGTGCCAGCAGCGTAGGTGGGGGGCACACCGGGGAGCTGTTTTTT
>.|TRBV20-1|.|TRBJ1-4
CSVGAQEKLFF
TGCAGTGTAGGGGCTCAAGAAAAACTGTTTTTT
>.|TRBV5-6|few|TRBJ2-3
CASSSDGRSPDTQYF
TGTGCCAGCAGCTCCGACGGACGCTCGCCAGATACGCAGTATTTT
>TRBD1|TRBV4-2|.|TRBJ2-2
CASSQGGGVWGTDTGELFF
TGTGCCAGCAGCCAAGGAGGGGGCGTGTGGGGAACCGACACCGGGGAGCTGTTTTTT
>.|TRBV19|.|TRBJ2-7
CASRKDPLVHEQYF
TGTGCCAGTAGGAAAGACCCGTTGGTCCACGAGCAGTACTTC
>TRBD1|TRBV5-1|few|TRBJ1-2
CASRSSPGTGGHGYTF
TGCGCCAGCAGATCCTCTCCCGGGACAGGGGGCCATGGCTACACCTTC
>TRBD2|TRBV5-1|.|TRBJ2-7
CASSRSGTSENEQYF
TGCGCCAGCAGCCGTTCCGGGACTAGCGAGAACGAGCAGTACTTC
>.|TRBV5-5|.|TRBJ2-5
CASSLAPVWGLQETQYF
TGTGCCAGCAGCTTGGCCCCGGTCTGGGGTTTACAAGAGACCCAGTACTTC
>.|TRBV7-9|once|TRBJ2-7
CASSFADSLYEQYF
TGTGCCAGCAGCTTCGCGGACAGCCTCTACGAGCAGTACTTC